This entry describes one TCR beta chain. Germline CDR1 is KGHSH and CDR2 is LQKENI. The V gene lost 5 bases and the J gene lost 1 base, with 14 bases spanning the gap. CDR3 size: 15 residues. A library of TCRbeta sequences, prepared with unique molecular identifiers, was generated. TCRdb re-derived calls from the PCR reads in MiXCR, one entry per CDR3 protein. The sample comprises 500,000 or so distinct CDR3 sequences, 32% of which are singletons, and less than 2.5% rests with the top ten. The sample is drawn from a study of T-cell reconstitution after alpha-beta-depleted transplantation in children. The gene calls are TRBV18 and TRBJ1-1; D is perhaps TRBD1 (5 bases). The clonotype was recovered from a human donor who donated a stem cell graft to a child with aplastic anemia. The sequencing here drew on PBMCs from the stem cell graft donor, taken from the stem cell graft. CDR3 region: CASSESGGGNTEAFF. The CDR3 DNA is TGTGCCAGCTCAGAATCAGGCGGGGGGAACACTGAAGCTTTCTTT.